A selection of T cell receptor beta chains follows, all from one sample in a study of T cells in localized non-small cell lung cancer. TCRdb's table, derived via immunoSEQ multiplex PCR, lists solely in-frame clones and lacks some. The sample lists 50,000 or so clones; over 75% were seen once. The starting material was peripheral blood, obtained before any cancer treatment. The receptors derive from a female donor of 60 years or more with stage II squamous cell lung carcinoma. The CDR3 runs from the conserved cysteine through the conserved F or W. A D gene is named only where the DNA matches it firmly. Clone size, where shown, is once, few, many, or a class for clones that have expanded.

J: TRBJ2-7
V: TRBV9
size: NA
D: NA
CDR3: CASSVRDKAYEQYF
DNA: TGTGCCAGCAGCGTAAGGGACAAAGCCTACGAGCAGTACTTC

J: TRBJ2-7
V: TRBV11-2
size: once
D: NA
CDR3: CASSLSGVGEQYF
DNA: TGTGCCAGCAGCTTATCTGGTGTGGGGGAGCAGTACTTC

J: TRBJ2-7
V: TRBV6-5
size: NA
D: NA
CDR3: CASSYRGYEQYF
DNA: TGTGCCAGCAGTTACAGGGGGTACGAGCAGTACTTC

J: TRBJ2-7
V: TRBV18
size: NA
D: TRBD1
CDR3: CASSPRIVLGGQGYEQYF
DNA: TGTGCCAGCTCACCTAGAATTGTCCTCGGCGGACAGGGGTACGAGCAGTACTTC

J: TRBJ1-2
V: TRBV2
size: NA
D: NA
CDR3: CASSQVTNYGYTF
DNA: TGTGCCAGCAGTCAGGTGACTAACTATGGCTACACCTTC

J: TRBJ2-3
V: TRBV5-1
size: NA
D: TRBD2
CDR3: CASSRWSGGIPDTQYF
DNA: TGCGCCAGCAGCCGTTGGAGCGGGGGGATCCCAGATACGCAGTATTTT

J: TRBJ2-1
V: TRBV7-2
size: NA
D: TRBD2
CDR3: CASSSRTSGGRNEQFF
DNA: TGTGCCAGCAGCTCCCGGACTAGCGGGGGGCGCAATGAGCAGTTCTTC

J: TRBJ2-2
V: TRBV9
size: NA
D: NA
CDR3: CASSVNTGELFF
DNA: TGTGCCAGCAGCGTGAACACCGGGGAGCTGTTTTTT

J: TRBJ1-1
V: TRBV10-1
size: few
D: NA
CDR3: CPSRPTPTEAFF
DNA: TGCCCCTCAAGACCGACTCCAACTGAAGCTTTCTTT

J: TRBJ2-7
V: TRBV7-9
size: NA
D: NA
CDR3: CASSLSRGRFYEQYF
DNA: TGTGCCAGCAGCTTATCGCGGGGGCGCTTCTACGAGCAGTACTTC

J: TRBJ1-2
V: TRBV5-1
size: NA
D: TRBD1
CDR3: CASRDPGGGGYTF
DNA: TGCGCCAGCAGGGACCCAGGGGGCGGTGGCTACACCTTC

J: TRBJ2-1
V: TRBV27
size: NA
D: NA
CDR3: CASSFMTGRSYNEQFF
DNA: TGTGCCAGCAGTTTCATGACAGGACGGTCCTACAATGAGCAGTTCTTC

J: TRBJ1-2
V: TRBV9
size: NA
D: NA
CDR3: CASSALGEGLTSGYTF
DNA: TGTGCCAGCAGCGCCCTTGGGGAAGGGTTGACATCGGGCTACACCTTC

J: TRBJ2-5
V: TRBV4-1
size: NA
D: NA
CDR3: CASSQDPTLAVKGQYF
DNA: TGCGCCAGCAGCCAAGATCCAACGTTAGCGGTTAAAGGCCAGTACTTC

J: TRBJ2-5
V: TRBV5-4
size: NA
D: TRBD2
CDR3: CASSSPAGEETQYF
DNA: TGTGCCAGCAGCTCCCCGGCGGGGGAAGAGACCCAGTACTTC